Below, 21 T cell receptor beta chains from the same sample are listed, as sequenced in a study of CDR3 diversity in severe acne. From the PCR reads, TCRdb called clonotypes with MiXCR, one entry per CDR3 protein. Here the sample spans about 90,000 distinct CDR3 sequences, around 54% being singletons. The sequencing sample was made of blood. These receptors were collected from a male donor with severe acne vulgaris.

The chain has TRBV18 and TRBJ2-5, with 11 bases aligning to TRBD2. Germline V gene data show CDR1 as KGHSH and CDR2 as LQKENI. V lost 3 bases and J lost 3; bases outside the gene matches: 3. The CDR3 runs to 15 residues. The CDR3 bases are TGTGCCAGCTCACCCACTAGCGGGGGTAAAGAGACCCAGTACTTC. It is translated as CASSPTSGGKETQYF.

This clonotype occurred a few times. V and J are TRBV7-9 and TRBJ1-4, with a weak D call TRBD1 (5 bases). The ends were cut back, 3 bases at V and 8 bases at J, with 10 bases in the middle. CDR1 and CDR2 (germline): SEHNR, FQNEAQ (reference sequence). This CDR3 comprises 13 residues. The CDR3 nucleotides are TGTGCCAGCAGCTTGCCCTCAGGGGAAAAACTGTTTTTT. Its protein is CASSLPSGEKLFF. The full variable domain, in which reference TRBV7-9 and TRBJ1-4 provide the parts outside the CDR3, is DTGVSQNPRHKITKRGQNVTFRCDPISEHNRLYWYRQTLGQGPEFLTYFQNEAQLEKSRLLSDRFSAERPKGSFSTLEIQRTEQGDSAMYLCASSLPSGEKLFFGSGTQLSVL.

This chain uses TRBV7-9 with TRBJ2-5, with D maybe TRBD1 (5 bases). The V and J ends lost 3 bases and 4 bases respectively, with 15 bases between them. Germline V gene data show CDR1 as SEHNR and CDR2 as FQNEAQ (reference sequence). This CDR3 is built from 15 residues. The CDR3 is CASSLDLAGPETQYF. CDR3 nucleotide sequence: TGTGCCAGCAGCTTGGATCTGGCAGGGCCAGAGACCCAGTACTTC.

The chain employs TRBV28 and TRBJ1-2; 7 nucleotides align to TRBD1. The CDR3 has 13 residues. Trimming cost V 8 bases and J 0 bases; bases outside gene matches: 3. CDR1 is MDHEN, CDR2 SYDVKM, per germline. This chain's CDR3 is CASRDSSNYGYTF. The CDR3 DNA reads TGTGCCAGCCGGGACAGCTCTAACTATGGCTACACCTTC.

The V gene is TRBV10-2, the J gene TRBJ2-2; D gene uncertain. Germline CDR1 reads WSHSY; CDR2 reads SAAADI. The CDR3 is 12 amino acids. Trimming took off 5 bases at V and 6 bases at J, with 7 bases between the two ends. The CDR3 DNA reads TGCGCCAGCAGTATGAGTGCCGGGGAGCTGTTTTTT. This encodes CASSMSAGELFF.

This clonotype was recorded at least ten times. The chain links TRBV10-3 to TRBJ2-7, with 9 positions matching TRBD1. V gave up 2 bases and J gave up 11 bases; unmatched junction bases: 13. This CDR3 comprises 15 residues. The germline V gene has CDR1 ENHRY and CDR2 SYGVKD. CDR3 bases: TGTGCCATCAGTGAGCCCGGATTGTGGGGACAGGGCGAGTACTTC. Its translation is CAISEPGLWGQGEYF.

This clonotype was observed many times. The CDR3 bases are TGTGCCAGCAGCCACCCGTCGGGGGATACGCAGTATTTT. This encodes CASSHPSGDTQYF. The rearrangement links TRBV7-9 to TRBJ2-3; D may be TRBD2 (5 bases). V lost 5 bases and J 6 bases, leaving 12 bases between the germline ends. CDR1 and CDR2 from the germline V gene are SEHNR and FQNEAQ (reference sequence). The CDR3 has 13 amino acids. Looking up the rest from reference TRBV7-9 and TRBJ2-3 gives the full variable domain: DTGVSQNPRHKITKRGQNVTFRCDPISEHNRLYWYRQTLGQGPEFLTYFQNEAQLEKSRLLSDRFSAERPKGSFSTLEIQRTEQGDSAMYLCASSHPSGDTQYFGPGTRLTVL.

Concerning this clonotype: The CDR3 does not end in the conserved phenylalanine or tryptophan, so this is likely a read error. It is unclear where the CDR3 begins or ends on the DNA, so no DNA is shown, and the CDR3 is as TCRdb lists it. J is TRBJ1-4 and V is TRBV18; TRBD1 is the table's D call, not checked against the DNA. The CDR3 has 10 residues if both end residues are counted. Germline V gene lookup returns CDR1 KGHSH and CDR2 LQKENI. CDR3 loop: CASYRTGNSY.

This clonotype was counted once. This clone may be a read error of a much larger clone one base away. The rearrangement links TRBV19 to TRBJ2-7, with a possible D match to TRBD2 (6 bases). The CDR3 spans 15 residues. With 6 bases removed from V and 7 bases from J, the gap between germline ends came to 22 bases. CDR1 and CDR2 (germline): LNHDA, SQIVND (reference sequence). The CDR3 nucleotides read TGTGCCAGTAGCGGTGTTGGTGGCACGGCGGGGGAGCAGTACTTC. As protein: CASSGVGGTAGEQYF.

This rearrangement joins TRBV9 to TRBJ2-5, with D maybe TRBD1 (6 bases). The CDR3 is made up of 15 amino acids. V was clipped by 0 bases and J by 0 bases, with 9 bases between them. Germline CDR1 SGDLS, CDR2 YYNGEE. The CDR3 sequence: CASSVEGVYQETQYF. CDR3 nucleotide sequence: TGTGCCAGCAGCGTAGAGGGGGTGTACCAAGAGACCCAGTACTTC.

The genes are TRBV2 and TRBJ2-1, with TRBD2 matching over 8 bases. Germline V gene lookup returns CDR1 SNHLY and CDR2 FYNNEI. V shed 6 bases, J shed 3 bases, and the junction held 1 base outside the gene matches. The CDR3 is 13 residues long. In DNA, the CDR3 is TGTGCCAGCAGCGGGAGGGGCTACAATGAGCAGTTCTTC. Protein product: CASSGRGYNEQFF.

The chain carries TRBV7-9 and TRBJ1-1; a weak D match, TRBD1 (5 bases). Trimming removed 5 bases from V and 1 base from J, with 11 bases in between. CDR3 length: 14 amino acids. Germline assignment: CDR1 SEHNR and CDR2 FQNEAQ (reference sequence). The CDR3 region is CASSPFGANTEAFF. The CDR3, as DNA: TGTGCCAGCAGCCCGTTCGGGGCGAACACTGAAGCTTTCTTT.

This clonotype was detected ten times or more. The chain uses TRBV24-1 and TRBJ2-4; D is perhaps TRBD2 (5 bases). The CDR3 consists of 13 residues. With 10 bases removed from V and 9 bases from J, the gap between germline ends came to 18 bases. CDR1 KGHDR and CDR2 SFDVKD come from the germline V gene. The CDR3 here is CATQRADDRIQYF. DNA for the CDR3: TGTGCCACACAACGAGCGGACGATCGCATTCAGTACTTC.

This clonotype has just a few counts. Just one base apart from a much larger clone, this may be a read error. V usage is TRBV9 and J usage is TRBJ2-3, with 7 positions matching TRBD1. The end of the DNA is better explained by TRBJ1-5, so the J call may be wrong. The CDR3 consists of 14 residues. Per the germline V gene, CDR1 is SGDLS and CDR2 is YYNGEE. CDR3 nucleotides: TGTGCCAGCAGCGTAGCCTACAGGGGAGATACGCAGCATTTT. It specifies CASSVAYRGDTQHF.

The chain links TRBV20-1 to TRBJ2-3; 16 bases are a match to TRBD2. V was clipped by 6 bases and J by 3 bases; unmatched bases: 6. From germline, CDR1 is DFQATT and CDR2 SNEGSKA (reference sequence). CDR3 length: 16 amino acids. The CDR3 DNA reads as TGCAGTGCCCCGGGACTAGCGGGAGGGCCGACAGATACGCAGTATTTT. Translated: CSAPGLAGGPTDTQYF.

This clonotype was counted between two and nine times. The chain uses TRBV9 and TRBJ1-1; D unresolved. CDR1 and CDR2 (germline): SGDLS, YYNGEE. CDR3 length: 11 amino acids. V lost 4 bases and J lost 5, with 6 bases in between. The CDR3 region has the DNA TGTGCCAGCAGCCCTCAAACTGAAGCTTTCTTT. As protein: CASSPQTEAFF. The entire variable domain, with the rest obtained from reference TRBV9 and TRBJ1-1, is as follows: DSGVTQTPKHLITATGQRVTLRCSPRSGDLSVYWYQQSLDQGLQFLIQYYNGEERAKGNILERFSAQQFPDLHSELNLSSLELGDSALYFCASSPQTEAFFGQGTRLTVV.

This clonotype has ten or more counts. The chain has TRBV6-2 or TRBV6-3 and TRBJ2-1, with 9 bases matching TRBD2. V gave up 7 bases and J gave up 0 bases; unmatched junction bases: 22. CDR3 length: 21 residues. Germline V lookup: CDR1 MNHEY, CDR2 SVGEGT. The CDR3 here is CASTLLFEGWVSGSSYNEQFF. CDR3 bases: TGTGCCAGCACCCTTTTGTTTGAGGGGTGGGTTAGCGGGAGCTCCTACAATGAGCAGTTCTTC.

Many counts were recorded for this clonotype. The gene calls are TRBV30 and TRBJ1-3, with 8 positions matching TRBD1. This CDR3 is built from 15 residues. V dropped 5 bases and J dropped 0; count of bases not matched to a gene: 6. CDR1 and CDR2 from the germline V gene are GTSNPN and SVGIG (reference sequence). The CDR3 is CAWATGAISGNTIYF. The CDR3 DNA reads as TGTGCCTGGGCGACAGGGGCCATCTCTGGAAACACCATATATTTT. Full variable domain (remainder filled in from reference TRBV30 and TRBJ1-3): SQTIHQWPATLVQPVGSPLSLECTVEGTSNPNLYWYRQAAGRGLQLLFYSVGIGQISSEVPQNLSASRPQDRQFILSSKKLLLSDSGFYLCAWATGAISGNTIYFGEGSWLTVV.

The chain couples TRBV6-1 to TRBJ2-7, with a possible D match to TRBD1 (6 bases). The CDR3 has 14 residues. Germline CDR1 and CDR2: MNHNS and SASEGT. The V end lost 4 bases, the J end lost 3 bases, and 13 bases lay between the germline ends. For the CDR3, the DNA is TGTGCCAGCAGTGGGACCCGGGACATCTACGAGCAGTACTTC. Protein product: CASSGTRDIYEQYF.

V usage is TRBV20-1 and J usage is TRBJ2-5, with TRBD1 identical over 9 bases. The CDR3 has 13 residues. Germline V CDR1 and CDR2: DFQATT, SNEGSKA (reference sequence). V lost 6 bases to trimming and J lost 5 bases; unmatched junction nucleotides: 7. The CDR3 coding sequence is TGCAGTGCAGAAGAGGACAGGGGTGAGACCCAGTACTTC. Translated, it gives CSAEEDRGETQYF.

In regard to this clonotype: Being one base from a much bigger clone, this may be a read error. CDR3 coding DNA: TGTGCCAGCAGCATAGCACAGAGCACAGATACGCAGTATTTT. This gives the protein CASSIAQSTDTQYF. The chain has TRBV7-9 and TRBJ2-3; D is ambiguous. The CDR3 has 14 amino acids. The germline gives CDR1 SEHNR, CDR2 FQNEAQ (reference sequence).